This TCR beta chain comes out of a study of T cells in Graves' hyperthyroidism and ophthalmopathy. Study-wide findings and caveats: Most thyroid clonotypes that were expanded above 0.001 also turned up in blood.

Clinicians diagnosed patients from clinical symptoms, serum thyroxine and TRAb, thyroid ultrasound and orbital computed tomography. Template material for amplifying TCR beta CDR3 regions consisted of RNA transcripts. First-round RT-PCR targeting the TCR CDR3 was performed with the HTBI primer set. TCRdb analysed the multiplex PCR reads with MiXCR anew, one entry per CDR3 protein. The sample lists around 620,000 distinct CDR3 sequences, just over 45% occurring once. The CDR3 contains 12 residues. CDR1 and CDR2 from the germline V gene are SQVTM and ANQGSEA. The V end lost 8 bases, the J end lost 5 bases, and 15 bases lay between the germline ends. Of note for this clonotype: Antigen unknown.

The V gene is TRBV29-1, the J gene TRBJ2-5; D gene ambiguous. Sequencing input: peripheral blood or thyroid tissue (not recorded which). The clonotype comes from an adult woman with Graves' disease, either hyperthyroidism or ophthalmopathy (not recorded which). The CDR3 region is CSPRMPGETQYF. In DNA, the CDR3 is TGCAGCCCCCGGATGCCCGGGGAGACCCAGTACTTC.